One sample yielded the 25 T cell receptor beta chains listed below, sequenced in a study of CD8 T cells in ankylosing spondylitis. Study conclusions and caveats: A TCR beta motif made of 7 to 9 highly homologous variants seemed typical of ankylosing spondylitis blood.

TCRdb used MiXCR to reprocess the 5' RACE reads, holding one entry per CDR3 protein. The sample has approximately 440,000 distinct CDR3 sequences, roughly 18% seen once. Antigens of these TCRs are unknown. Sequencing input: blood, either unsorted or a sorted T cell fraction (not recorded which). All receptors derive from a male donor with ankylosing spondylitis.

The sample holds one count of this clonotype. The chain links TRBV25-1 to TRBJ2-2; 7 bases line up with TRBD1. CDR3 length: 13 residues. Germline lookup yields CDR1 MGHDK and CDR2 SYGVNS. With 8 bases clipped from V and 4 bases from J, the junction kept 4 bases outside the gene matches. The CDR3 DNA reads TGTGCCAGCCGGGACAGCCTCACCGGGGAGCTGTTTTTT. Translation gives CASRDSLTGELFF.

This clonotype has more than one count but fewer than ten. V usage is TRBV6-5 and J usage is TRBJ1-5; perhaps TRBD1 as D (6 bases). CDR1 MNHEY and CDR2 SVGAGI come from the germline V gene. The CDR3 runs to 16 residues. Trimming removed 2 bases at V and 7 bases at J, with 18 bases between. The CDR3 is CASSYGVSGAGQPQHF. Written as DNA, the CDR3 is TGTGCCAGCAGTTACGGGGTTTCAGGGGCCGGGCAGCCCCAGCATTTT.

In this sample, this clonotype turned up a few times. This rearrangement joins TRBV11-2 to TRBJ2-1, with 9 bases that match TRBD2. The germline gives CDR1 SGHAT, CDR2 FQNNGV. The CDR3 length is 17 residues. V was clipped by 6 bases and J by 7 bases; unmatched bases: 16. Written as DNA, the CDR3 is TGTGCCAGCAGTAGGGCTGGGGGCGGGAGGGCCGCAAATGAGCAGTTCTTC. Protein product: CASSRAGGGRAANEQFF.

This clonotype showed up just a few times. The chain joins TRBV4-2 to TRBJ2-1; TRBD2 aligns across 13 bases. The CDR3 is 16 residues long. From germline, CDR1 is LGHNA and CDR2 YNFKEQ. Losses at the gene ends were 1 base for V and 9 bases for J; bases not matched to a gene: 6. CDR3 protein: CASSQGTSGRRFEQFF. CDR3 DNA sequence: TGTGCCAGCAGCCAAGGGACTAGCGGGAGAAGGTTTGAGCAGTTCTTC.

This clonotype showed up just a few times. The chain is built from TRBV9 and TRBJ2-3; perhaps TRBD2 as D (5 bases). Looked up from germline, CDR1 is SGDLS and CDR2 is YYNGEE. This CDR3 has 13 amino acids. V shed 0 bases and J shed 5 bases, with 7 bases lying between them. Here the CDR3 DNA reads TGTGCCAGCAGCGTAGATGAGGGAGATACGCAGTATTTT. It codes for CASSVDEGDTQYF.

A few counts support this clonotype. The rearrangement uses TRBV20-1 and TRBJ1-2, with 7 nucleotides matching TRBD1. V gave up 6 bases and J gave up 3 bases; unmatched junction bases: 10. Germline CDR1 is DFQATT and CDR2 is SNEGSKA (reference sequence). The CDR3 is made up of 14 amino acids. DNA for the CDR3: TGCAGTGCCGCAGAACAGGGGAGGGACTATGGCTACACCTTC. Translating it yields CSAAEQGRDYGYTF.

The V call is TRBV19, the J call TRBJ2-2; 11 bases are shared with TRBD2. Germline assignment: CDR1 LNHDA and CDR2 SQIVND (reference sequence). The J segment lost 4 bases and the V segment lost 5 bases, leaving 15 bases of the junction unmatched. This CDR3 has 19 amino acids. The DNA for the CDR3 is TGTGCCAGTAGTCCCGGCAGGACTAGCGGGCAAACTGCCACCGGGGAGCTGTTTTTT. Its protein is CASSPGRTSGQTATGELFF.

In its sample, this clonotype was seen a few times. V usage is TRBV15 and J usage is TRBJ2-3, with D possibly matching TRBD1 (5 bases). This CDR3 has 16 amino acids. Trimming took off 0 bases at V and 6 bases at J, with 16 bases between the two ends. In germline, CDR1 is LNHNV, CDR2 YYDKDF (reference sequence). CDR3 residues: CATSRDGARSTDTQYF. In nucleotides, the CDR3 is TGTGCCACCAGCAGAGATGGGGCTAGGTCGACGGATACGCAGTATTTT. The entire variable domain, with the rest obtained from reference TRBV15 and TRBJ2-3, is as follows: DAMVIQNPRYQVTQFGKPVTLSCSQTLNHNVMYWYQQKSSQAPKLLFHYYDKDFNNEADTPDNFQSRRPNTSFCFLDIRSPGLGDTAMYLCATSRDGARSTDTQYFGPGTRLTVL.

The CDR3 reads CASSERRDYGYTF. The CDR3 DNA reads TGTGCCAGCAGTGAGCGGAGGGATTATGGCTACACCTTC. The chain combines TRBV2 with TRBJ1-2; no definite D call. Germline-derived CDR1 and CDR2 are SNHLY and FYNNEI. The V gene lost 3 bases and the J gene lost 5 bases, with 10 bases spanning the gap. The CDR3 sequence is 13 residues long.

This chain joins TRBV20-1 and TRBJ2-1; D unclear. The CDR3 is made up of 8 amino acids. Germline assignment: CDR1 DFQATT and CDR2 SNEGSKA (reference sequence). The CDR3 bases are TGCAGACCCGGGGAGCAGTTCTTC. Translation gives CRPGEQFF.

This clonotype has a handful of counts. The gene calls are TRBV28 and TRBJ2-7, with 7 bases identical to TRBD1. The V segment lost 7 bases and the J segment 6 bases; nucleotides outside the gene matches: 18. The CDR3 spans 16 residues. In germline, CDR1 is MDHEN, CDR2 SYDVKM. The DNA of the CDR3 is TGTGCCAGCATCCAACTCCTAACCGGGACAGTCGCCGAGCAGTACTTC. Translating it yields CASIQLLTGTVAEQYF. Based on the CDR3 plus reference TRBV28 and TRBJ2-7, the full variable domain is DVKVTQSSRYLVKRTGEKVFLECVQDMDHENMFWYRQDPGLGLRLIYFSYDVKMKEKGDIPEGYSVSREKKERFSLILESASTNQTSMYLCASIQLLTGTVAEQYFGPGTRLTVT.

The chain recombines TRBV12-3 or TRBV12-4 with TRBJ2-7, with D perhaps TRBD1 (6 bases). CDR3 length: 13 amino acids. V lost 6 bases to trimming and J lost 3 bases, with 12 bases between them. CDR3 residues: CASSWTAHYEQYF. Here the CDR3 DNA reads TGTGCCAGCAGCTGGACAGCTCACTACGAGCAGTACTTC.

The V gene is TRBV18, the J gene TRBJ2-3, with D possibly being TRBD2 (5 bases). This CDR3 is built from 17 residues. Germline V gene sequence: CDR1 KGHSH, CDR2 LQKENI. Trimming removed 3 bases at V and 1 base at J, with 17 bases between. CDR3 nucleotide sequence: TGTGCCAGCTCACCCGAGCGAGGGCGGGTAGGCACAGATACGCAGTATTTT. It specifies CASSPERGRVGTDTQYF.

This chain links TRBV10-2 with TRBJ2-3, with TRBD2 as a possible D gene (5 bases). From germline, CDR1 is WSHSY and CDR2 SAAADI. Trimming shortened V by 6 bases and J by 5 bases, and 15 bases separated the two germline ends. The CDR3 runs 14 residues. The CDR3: CASRDLPALDTQYF. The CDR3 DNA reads TGCGCCAGCAGGGACTTACCGGCTTTAGATACGCAGTATTTT.

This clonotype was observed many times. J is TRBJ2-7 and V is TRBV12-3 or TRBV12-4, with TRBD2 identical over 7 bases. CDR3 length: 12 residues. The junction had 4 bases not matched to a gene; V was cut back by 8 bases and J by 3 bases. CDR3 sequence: CASRAGIYEQYF. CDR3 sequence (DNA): TGTGCCAGCCGAGCGGGGATCTACGAGCAGTACTTC.

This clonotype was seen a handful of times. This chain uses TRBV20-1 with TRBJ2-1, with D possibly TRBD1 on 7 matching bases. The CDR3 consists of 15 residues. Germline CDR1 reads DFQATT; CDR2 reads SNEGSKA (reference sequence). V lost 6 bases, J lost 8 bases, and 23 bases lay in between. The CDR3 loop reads CSALGRGVSVDEQFF. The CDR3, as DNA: TGCAGTGCCCTAGGCAGGGGGGTTAGCGTCGATGAGCAGTTCTTC.

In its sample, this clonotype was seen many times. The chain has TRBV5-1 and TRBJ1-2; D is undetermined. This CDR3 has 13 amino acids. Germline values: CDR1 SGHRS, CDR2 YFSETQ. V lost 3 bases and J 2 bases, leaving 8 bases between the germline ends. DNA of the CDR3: TGCGCCAGCAGCTATCCAGACAACTATGGCTACACCTTC. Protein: CASSYPDNYGYTF.

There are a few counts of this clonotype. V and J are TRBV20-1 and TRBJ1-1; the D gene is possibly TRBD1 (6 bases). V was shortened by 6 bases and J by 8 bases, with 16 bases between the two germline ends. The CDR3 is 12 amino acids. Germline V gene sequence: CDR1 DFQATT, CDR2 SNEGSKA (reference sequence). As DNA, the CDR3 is TGCAGTGCCACCGGGACACTCACCGAAGCTTTCTTT. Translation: CSATGTLTEAFF.

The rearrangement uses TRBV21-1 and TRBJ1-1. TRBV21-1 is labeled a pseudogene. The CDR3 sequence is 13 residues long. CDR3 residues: CASSKAEGFEAFF. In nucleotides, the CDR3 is TGTGCCAGCAGCAAGGCTGAGGGATTTGAAGCTTTCTTT.

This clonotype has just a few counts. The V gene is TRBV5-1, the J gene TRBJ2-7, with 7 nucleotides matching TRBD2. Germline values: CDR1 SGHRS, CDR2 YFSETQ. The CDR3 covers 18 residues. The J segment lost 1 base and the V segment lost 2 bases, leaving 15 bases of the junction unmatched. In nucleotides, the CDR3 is TGCGCCAGCAGCTTTCTCCGTCCAGCGGGGCCTTTTTCCTACGAGCAGTACTTC. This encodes CASSFLRPAGPFSYEQYF. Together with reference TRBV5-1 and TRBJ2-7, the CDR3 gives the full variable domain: KAGVTQTPRYLIKTRGQQVTLSCSPISGHRSVSWYQQTPGQGLQFLFEYFSETQRNKGNFPGRFSGRQFSNSRSEMNVSTLELGDSALYLCASSFLRPAGPFSYEQYFGPGTRLTVT.

The DNA of the CDR3 is TGTGCCAGCAGTTTAGTCAGGAGACACACAGATACGCAGTATTTT. Translated: CASSLVRRHTDTQYF. The chain recombines TRBV12-3 or TRBV12-4 with TRBJ2-3, with D uncertain. This CDR3 has 15 residues. Trimming took off 1 base at V and 2 bases at J, with 10 bases between the two ends.

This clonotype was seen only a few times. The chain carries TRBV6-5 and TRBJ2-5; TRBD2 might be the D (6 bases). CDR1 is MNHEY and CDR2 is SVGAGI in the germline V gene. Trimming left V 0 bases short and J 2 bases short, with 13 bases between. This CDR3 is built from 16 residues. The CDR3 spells CASSYSSAGTQETQYF. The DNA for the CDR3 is TGTGCCAGCAGTTACTCCTCCGCAGGGACTCAAGAGACCCAGTACTTC.

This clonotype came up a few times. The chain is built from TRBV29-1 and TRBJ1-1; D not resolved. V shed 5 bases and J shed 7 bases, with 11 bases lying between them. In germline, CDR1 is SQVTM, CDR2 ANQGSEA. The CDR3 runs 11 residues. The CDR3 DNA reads TGCAGCGTTAGAGAAGGGATTGAAGCTTTCTTT. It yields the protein CSVREGIEAFF.

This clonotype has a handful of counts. The CDR3 nucleotides read TGTGCCACGGGACCGTTTTTGGGGGATCAGCCCCAGCATTTT. As protein: CATGPFLGDQPQHF. The chain uses TRBV10-3 and TRBJ1-5, with TRBD1 as a possible D gene (5 bases). V shed 10 bases and J shed 5 bases, with 18 bases lying between them. From germline, CDR1 is ENHRY and CDR2 SYGVKD. The CDR3 loop spans 14 amino acids.

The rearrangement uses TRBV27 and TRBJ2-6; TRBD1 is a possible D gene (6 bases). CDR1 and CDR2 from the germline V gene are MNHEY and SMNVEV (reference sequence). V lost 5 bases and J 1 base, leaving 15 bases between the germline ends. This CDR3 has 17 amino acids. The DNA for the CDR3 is TGTGCCAGCAGTCCCCGTACAGGGTCATCTGGGGCCAACGTCCTGACTTTC. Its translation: CASSPRTGSSGANVLTF.